The 29 T cell receptor beta chains given below trace back to one sample, sequenced in a study of cytomegalovirus exposure and HLA in healthy donors. The table came from immunoSEQ multiplex PCR; TCRdb's copy has only in-frame clones and leaves some out. Of over 150,000 clones in the sample, just over 85% are singletons; the top ten hold 2.1%. Sequencing was carried out using PBMCs. Receptor source: a human donor in good health.

The V gene is TRBV7-3, the J gene TRBJ2-7, with a weak D call TRBD1 (6 bases). CDR3 length: 13 amino acids. Germline V gene sequence: CDR1 SGHTA, CDR2 FQGTGA. V shed 3 bases and J shed 6 bases, with 12 bases lying between them. CDR3 in amino acids: CASSFRRGAEQYF. CDR3 nucleotides: TGTGCCAGCAGCTTCCGCAGGGGTGCCGAGCAGTACTTC.

The chain combines TRBV4-1 with TRBJ1-3; D might be TRBD1 (5 bases). The CDR3 extends over 15 amino acids. The V gene's germline CDR1 is MGHRA and CDR2 YSYEKL. Trimming shortened V by 1 base and J by 2 bases, and 9 bases separated the two germline ends. The chain's CDR3 is CASSQALGAGNTIYF. Written as DNA, the CDR3 is TGCGCCAGCAGCCAAGCGTTAGGGGCTGGAAACACCATATATTTT.

The chain uses TRBV18 and TRBJ2-1; D is unresolved. The CDR3 spans 12 residues. Per germline, CDR1 KGHSH and CDR2 LQKENI. V was pared by 2 bases and J by 8 bases, with 7 bases between. The CDR3 nucleotides are TGTGCCAGCTCACCATTAGGAGATGAGCAGTTCTTC. This translates into CASSPLGDEQFF.

The rearrangement joins TRBV6-6 to TRBJ2-3, with 7 bases lining up with TRBD1. From germline, CDR1 is MNHNY and CDR2 SVGAGI (reference sequence). J lost 7 bases, V lost 5 bases, and 9 bases had no gene match. There are 14 residues in the CDR3. DNA for the CDR3: TGTGCCAGCAGTCCTAGGGACAGCGTCAATACGCAGTATTTT. Translation: CASSPRDSVNTQYF.

The chain carries TRBV6-1 and TRBJ2-1; D possibly corresponds to TRBD1 (5 bases). Germline assignment: CDR1 MNHNS and CDR2 SASEGT. The CDR3 is 13 residues long. Trimming took 10 bases from V and 0 from J, leaving 10 bases between them. CDR3 nucleotide sequence: TGTGCCATACAGGAGCGCTCCTACAATGAGCAGTTCTTC. Amino acids: CAIQERSYNEQFF.

The rearrangement joins TRBV9 to TRBJ2-1; 7 bases match TRBD2. V lost 0 bases to trimming and J lost 7 bases; unmatched junction nucleotides: 7. The CDR3 is 15 residues long. Per germline, CDR1 SGDLS and CDR2 YYNGEE. DNA for the CDR3: TGTGCCAGCAGCGTAGCTGGCGGGGAGGGGAATGAGCAGTTCTTC. Residues: CASSVAGGEGNEQFF.

This sequence joins TRBV28 and TRBJ2-7, with 10 bases matching TRBD2. The germline CDR1 and CDR2 sequences are MDHEN and SYDVKM. The length of the CDR3 is 15 residues. V trimming: 6 bases; J trimming: 3 bases; junction bases outside the gene matches: 8. This chain's CDR3 is CASSTGGLADYEQYF. In DNA form, the CDR3 reads TGTGCCAGCAGCACAGGCGGACTAGCGGACTACGAGCAGTACTTC.

The chain carries TRBV19 and TRBJ2-3, with TRBD1 as a possible D gene (6 bases). Looked up from germline, CDR1 is LNHDA and CDR2 is SQIVND (reference sequence). The CDR3 is 15 amino acids. Trimming took off 6 bases at V and 3 bases at J, with 16 bases between the two ends. This CDR3 is CASRRKGHLTDTQYF. For the CDR3, the DNA is TGTGCCAGTAGAAGAAAGGGACACCTAACAGATACGCAGTATTTT.

The rearrangement joins TRBV5-1 to TRBJ2-1, with 7 nucleotides matching TRBD2. The J segment lost 9 bases and the V segment lost 7 bases, leaving 13 bases of the junction unmatched. Per germline, CDR1 SGHRS and CDR2 YFSETQ. This CDR3 has 14 residues. CDR3 sequence reads: CASDRGGVIGEQFF. CDR3 nucleotides: TGCGCCAGCGACCGGGGAGGGGTAATCGGTGAGCAGTTCTTC.

This chain connects TRBV20-1 to TRBJ1-2; 9 nucleotides agree with TRBD1. CDR3 size: 11 residues. Trimming cost V 5 bases and J 7 bases; bases outside gene matches: 2. Germline V gene lookup returns CDR1 DFQATT and CDR2 SNEGSKA (reference sequence). The CDR3, as DNA: TGCAGTGCTGAGGGACAGGGTGGCTACACCTTC. Protein: CSAEGQGGYTF.

Regarding this clone: Other DNA sequences in this sample translate to the same CDR3. The rearrangement joins TRBV10-3 to TRBJ1-1; tentative D call: TRBD1 (6 bases). This CDR3 is built from 14 residues. Germline assignment: CDR1 ENHRY and CDR2 SYGVKD. The V end was cut by 4 bases, the J end by 2 bases, with 11 bases between. The CDR3 sequence: CAISGQGGNTEAFF. The CDR3 coding sequence is TGTGCCATCAGTGGACAAGGGGGAAACACTGAAGCTTTCTTT.

The chain is built from TRBV10-3 and TRBJ1-2; no clear D gene. The V gene lost 3 bases and the J gene lost 6 bases, with 11 bases spanning the gap. In germline, CDR1 is ENHRY, CDR2 SYGVKD. The length of the CDR3 is 13 residues. The CDR3 region is CAISDRLIDGYTF. Here the CDR3 DNA reads TGTGCCATCAGTGACAGGTTAATTGATGGCTACACCTTC.

The genes are TRBV7-9 and TRBJ1-4, with 9 bases identical to TRBD1. The junction had 4 bases not matched to a gene; V was cut back by 5 bases and J by 6 bases. Germline V gene lookup returns CDR1 SEHNR and CDR2 FQNEAQ (reference sequence). CDR3 length: 14 residues. CDR3 in DNA: TGTGCCAGCAGCCGGGACAGGGCTGATGAAAAACTGTTTTTT. Protein: CASSRDRADEKLFF.

The chain couples TRBV7-2 to TRBJ1-3; unclear D gene. CDR1 is SGHTA, CDR2 FQGNSA, per germline. The CDR3 is 15 residues long. Trimming shortened V by 1 base and J by 4 bases, and 11 bases separated the two germline ends. The CDR3 here is CASSLVGSGGNTIYF. DNA of the CDR3: TGTGCCAGCAGCTTAGTAGGTTCCGGGGGAAACACCATATATTTT.

The rearrangement joins TRBV2 to TRBJ1-5; maybe TRBD1 (5 bases). This CDR3 has 12 residues. Germline-derived CDR1 and CDR2 are SNHLY and FYNNEI. V was clipped by 8 bases and J by 3 bases, with 8 bases between them. The CDR3 loop is CASGASNQPQHF. In nucleotides, the CDR3 is TGTGCCAGCGGGGCTTCCAATCAGCCCCAGCATTTT.

The rearrangement links TRBV28 to TRBJ1-4; a weak D match, TRBD1 (6 bases). The germline V and J ends were trimmed by 9 bases and 5 bases, with 10 bases remaining between them. CDR3 length equals 12 residues. Germline V gives CDR1 MDHEN, CDR2 SYDVKM. The CDR3 loop reads CASKQGNEKLFF. The CDR3 DNA reads TGTGCCAGTAAACAGGGAAATGAAAAACTGTTTTTT. Combining the CDR3 with reference TRBV28 and TRBJ1-4 gives the whole variable domain DVKVTQSSRYLVKRTGEKVFLECVQDMDHENMFWYRQDPGLGLRLIYFSYDVKMKEKGDIPEGYSVSREKKERFSLILESASTNQTSMYLCASKQGNEKLFFGSGTQLSVL.

The gene calls are TRBV9 and TRBJ1-1, with TRBD1 matching over 8 bases. V trimming: 4 bases; J trimming: 4 bases; junction bases outside the gene matches: 9. The germline V gene has CDR1 SGDLS and CDR2 YYNGEE. This CDR3 comprises 15 residues. CDR3 sequence (DNA): TGTGCCAGCAGCCCCCAAGACAGGGGAGGCACTGAAGCTTTCTTT. It encodes CASSPQDRGGTEAFF.

The chain carries TRBV5-1 and TRBJ2-5, with TRBD2 matching 7 bases. Trimming took 5 bases from V and 3 from J; bases not matched to a gene: 13. The CDR3 runs 16 residues. Germline assignment: CDR1 SGHRS and CDR2 YFSETQ. The CDR3 loop is CASSRGLKREKETQYF. The CDR3 DNA is TGCGCCAGCAGTCGAGGACTTAAGCGGGAAAAAGAGACCCAGTACTTC.

The V call is TRBV10-3, the J call TRBJ2-2, with TRBD1 matching 7 bases. V lost 9 bases to trimming and J lost 6 bases; unmatched junction nucleotides: 7. Germline values: CDR1 ENHRY, CDR2 SYGVKD. This CDR3 is 13 amino acids long. The CDR3: CAIRTGAAGELFF. CDR3 sequence (DNA): TGTGCCATAAGGACAGGAGCCGCCGGGGAGCTGTTTTTT.

This chain connects TRBV29-1 to TRBJ2-7, with D unclear. CDR3 length equals 14 residues. The germline V gene encodes CDR1 SQVTM and CDR2 ANQGSEA. V shed 5 bases and J shed 2 bases, with 16 bases lying between them. This CDR3 reads CSVFDIIYPYEQYF. The CDR3 DNA sequence: TGCAGCGTTTTTGACATCATATACCCCTACGAGCAGTACTTC.

As DNA, the CDR3 is TGTGCCAGCAGACCGAGACAGGGGGAGCAGCCCCAGCATTTT. Its protein is CASRPRQGEQPQHF. V and J are TRBV6-6 and TRBJ1-5; 9 positions match TRBD1. The CDR3 has 14 residues. J lost 7 bases, V lost 6 bases, and 7 bases had no gene match. In germline, CDR1 is MNHNY, CDR2 SVGAGI (reference sequence).

This clone appeared a single time. The chain uses TRBV28 and TRBJ1-2, with 10 bases aligning to TRBD1. V shed 8 bases, J shed 6 bases, and the junction held 12 bases outside the gene matches. The CDR3 is 15 residues long. Germline CDR1 and CDR2: MDHEN and SYDVKM. CDR3 protein: CASSRDRGSLNGYTF. In nucleotides, the CDR3 is TGTGCCAGCTCGAGGGACAGGGGTAGTCTCAATGGCTACACCTTC.

The rearrangement uses TRBV15 and TRBJ2-7; D unclear. Germline assignment: CDR1 LNHNV and CDR2 YYDKDF (reference sequence). The V end was cut by 0 bases, the J end by 1 base, with 10 bases between. There are 15 residues in the CDR3. The CDR3 region is CATSRDLALSYEQYF. CDR3 nucleotides: TGTGCCACCAGCAGAGACTTGGCCTTATCCTACGAGCAGTACTTC.

The table lists this clone with a count of one. The V gene is TRBV18, the J gene TRBJ2-1; 10 bases fit TRBD1. V gave up 3 bases and J gave up 2 bases; unmatched junction bases: 1. This CDR3 spans 15 amino acids. Germline CDR1 reads KGHSH; CDR2 reads LQKENI. The CDR3 region is CASSPDRGAYNEQFF. The CDR3 nucleotides read TGTGCCAGCTCACCGGACAGGGGGGCCTACAATGAGCAGTTCTTC.

The DNA for the CDR3 is TGTGCCAGCAGTGAACCGGGGAGCTCTGGAAACACCATATATTTT. It specifies CASSEPGSSGNTIYF. This sequence joins TRBV25-1 and TRBJ1-3, with D uncertain. V gave up 2 bases and J gave up 0 bases, with 8 bases separating them. The CDR3 runs 15 residues. The germline V gene encodes CDR1 MGHDK and CDR2 SYGVNS. Based on the CDR3 plus reference TRBV25-1 and TRBJ1-3, the full variable domain is EADIYQTPRYLVIGTGKKITLECSQTMGHDKMYWYQQDPGMELHLIHYSYGVNSTEKGDLSSESTVSRIRTEHFPLTLESARPSHTSQYLCASSEPGSSGNTIYFGEGSWLTVV.

The chain couples TRBV7-2 to TRBJ2-4; D is undetermined. CDR1 is SGHTA, CDR2 FQGNSA, per germline. The CDR3 extends over 14 amino acids. Trimming stripped 7 bases from V and 1 base from J, with 11 bases between. The CDR3 region is CASKRLDAKNIQYF. In nucleotides, the CDR3 is TGTGCCAGCAAACGACTGGATGCCAAAAACATTCAGTACTTC.

The chain is built from TRBV18 and TRBJ2-3; a weak D match, TRBD1 (5 bases). Germline CDR1 and CDR2: KGHSH and LQKENI. Trimming took 4 bases from V and 0 from J, leaving 11 bases between them. The CDR3 loop spans 15 amino acids. The CDR3 spells CASSLVKGSTDTQYF. Here the CDR3 DNA reads TGTGCCAGCTCACTAGTTAAGGGGAGCACAGATACGCAGTATTTT.

The genes are TRBV19 and TRBJ2-2; the match to TRBD1 covers 11 bases. The CDR3 has 16 residues. V lost 1 base and J lost 5; bases outside the gene matches: 3. The germline CDR1 and CDR2 sequences are LNHDA and SQIVND (reference sequence). CDR3 sequence (DNA): TGTGCCAGTAGTATAGGAGGGACAGGGGGTACCGGGGAGCTGTTTTTT. Residues: CASSIGGTGGTGELFF. The full variable domain, rest sourced from reference TRBV19 and TRBJ2-2, is DGGITQSPKYLFRKEGQNVTLSCEQNLNHDAMYWYRQDPGQGLRLIYYSQIVNDFQKGDIAEGYSVSREKKESFPLTVTSAQKNPTAFYLCASSIGGTGGTGELFFGEGSRLTVL.

As concerns this clone: This sequence may be a read error, since a much larger clone differs from it by one base. Other DNA variants within this sample encode the same CDR3. The chain uses TRBV7-8 and TRBJ2-3; weak D call: TRBD2 (5 bases). Germline assignment: CDR1 SGHVS and CDR2 FQNEAQ. Trimming shortened V by 5 bases and J by 0 bases, and 12 bases separated the two germline ends. The CDR3 is 15 amino acids. CDR3 in amino acids: CASSKERGSTDTQYF. CDR3 coding DNA: TGTGCCAGCAGCAAAGAGCGAGGGAGCACAGATACGCAGTATTTT.